The T cell receptor (beta chain) under discussion was sequenced for a study of post-analysis software for immune sequencing data. Study-wide findings and caveats: Five or six TRBV segments were significantly more frequent in patients than in controls. TRBV5-6, TRBV5-1 and TRBV20-1 were among these segments.

Germline V gives CDR1 SGHTA, CDR2 FQGNSA. The length of the CDR3 is 15 residues. V was cut by 6 bases and J by 5 bases, with 20 bases left in between. Tagging with unique molecular identifiers was a feature of the TCR beta cDNA libraries. TCRdb re-called the PCR reads with MiXCR, one entry per CDR3 protein. This repertoire shows fewer than 850,000 distinct CDR3 sequences, 25% to 30% found once; its top ten account for around 0.56%. A note on this clonotype: The antigen is undetermined.

The receptor's source is a girl between 5 and 17 years old with multiple sclerosis. The sample consisted of blood. V gene TRBV7-2 combines with J gene TRBJ2-7; maybe TRBD1 (7 bases). The CDR3 bases are TGTGCCAGCAGTGACGCGGGACAGCCGGTCCACGAGCAGTACTTC. Its protein product is CASSDAGQPVHEQYF. The full variable domain, rest sourced from reference TRBV7-2 and TRBJ2-7, is GAGVSQSPSNKVTEKGKDVELRCDPISGHTALYWYRQSLGQGLEFLIYFQGNSAPDKSGLPSDRFSAERTGGSVSTLTIQRTQQEDSAVYLCASSDAGQPVHEQYFGPGTRLTVT.